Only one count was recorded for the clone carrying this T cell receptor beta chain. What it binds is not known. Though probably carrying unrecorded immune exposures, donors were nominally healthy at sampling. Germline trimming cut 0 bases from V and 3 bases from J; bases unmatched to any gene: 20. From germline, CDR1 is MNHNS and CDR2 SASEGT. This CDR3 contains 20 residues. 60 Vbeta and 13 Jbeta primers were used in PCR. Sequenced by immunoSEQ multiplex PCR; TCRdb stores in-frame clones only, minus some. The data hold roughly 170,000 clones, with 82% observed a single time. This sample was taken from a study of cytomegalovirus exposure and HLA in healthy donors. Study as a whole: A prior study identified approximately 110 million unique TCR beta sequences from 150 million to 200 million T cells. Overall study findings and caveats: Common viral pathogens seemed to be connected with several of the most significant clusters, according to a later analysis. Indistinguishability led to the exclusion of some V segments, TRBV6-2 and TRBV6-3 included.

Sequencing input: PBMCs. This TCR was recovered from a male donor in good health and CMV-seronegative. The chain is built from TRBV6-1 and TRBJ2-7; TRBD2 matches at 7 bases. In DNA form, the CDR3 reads TGTGCCAGCAGTGAAGCGCCCTTACACGGAAGTAGGCGGGAGCGCTACGAGCAGTACTTC. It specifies CASSEAPLHGSRRERYEQYF.